Following are 2 T cell receptor beta chains from one sample sequenced in a study of blood T cell repertoires in COVID-19. Clones were read by immunoSEQ multiplex PCR, and TCRdb kept only the in-frame ones, dropping some. The table lists around 280,000 clones, more than 75% of them singletons. What was sequenced was peripheral blood. These receptor sequences come from a man in his sixties or seventies with acute or convalescent COVID-19.

The genes are TRBV19 and TRBJ1-3; D remains unclear. This CDR3 region has 17 residues. Germline V lookup: CDR1 LNHDA, CDR2 SQIVND (reference sequence). V shed 5 bases and J shed 0 bases, with 17 bases lying between them. CDR3 DNA sequence: TGTGCCAGTAGTCCAGCGGTGACGGAAAACTCTGGAAACACCATATATTTT. Its protein product is CASSPAVTENSGNTIYF.

The chain links TRBV12-2 to TRBJ2-3; TRBD2, as called in the table, went unchecked against the DNA. TRBV12-2 is a pseudogene locus. The length of the CDR3 is 18 residues. CDR3 DNA: TGTGCAAGTCGCTTAGCACCCTGCCCAAGCGGGAGGACAGATACGCAGTATTTT. This encodes CASRLAPCPSGRTDTQYF.